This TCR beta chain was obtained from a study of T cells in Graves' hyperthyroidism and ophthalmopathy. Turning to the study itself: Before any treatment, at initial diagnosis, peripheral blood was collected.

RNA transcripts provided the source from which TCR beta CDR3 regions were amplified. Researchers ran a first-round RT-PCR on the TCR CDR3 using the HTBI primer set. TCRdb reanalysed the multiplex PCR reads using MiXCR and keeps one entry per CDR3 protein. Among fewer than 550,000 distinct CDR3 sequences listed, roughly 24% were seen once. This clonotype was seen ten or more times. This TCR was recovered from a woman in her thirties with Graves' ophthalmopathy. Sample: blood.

The CDR3 is CASVATGDYGYTF. The DNA for the CDR3 is TGTGCCAGCGTGGCGACAGGGGACTATGGCTACACCTTC. This chain connects TRBV6-1 to TRBJ1-2, with TRBD1 matching 8 bases. This CDR3 contains 13 residues. V was pared by 8 bases and J by 3 bases, with 5 bases of the junction left unmatched. Germline CDR1 MNHNS, CDR2 SASEGT.